A single sample is the source of the 25 T cell receptor beta chains below, sequenced in a study of blood T cell repertoires in COVID-19. Sequencing was performed with immunoSEQ multiplex PCR; in TCRdb, only in-frame clones are kept and a portion is missing. The table records 150,000 to 200,000 clones, roughly 79% of them present only once. Material for sequencing was peripheral blood. All receptors come from a woman in her thirties or forties with COVID-19, enrolled during active disease.

This sequence joins TRBV10-3 and TRBJ2-7; perhaps TRBD1 as D (6 bases). The CDR3 sequence is 13 residues long. Germline lookup yields CDR1 ENHRY and CDR2 SYGVKD. V was pared by 0 bases and J by 3 bases, with 6 bases between. CDR3 residues: CAISESDSYEQYF. CDR3 nucleotide sequence: TGTGCCATCAGTGAGTCGGACAGCTACGAGCAGTACTTC.

The chain employs TRBV18 and TRBJ1-4; 8 positions agree with TRBD1. The V gene end was trimmed by 3 bases and the J gene end by 7 bases; junction bases not matched to a gene: 7. Germline V gene sequence: CDR1 KGHSH, CDR2 LQKENI. CDR3 length: 15 residues. The chain's CDR3 is CASSPTGARAEKLFF. The DNA of the CDR3 is TGTGCCAGCTCACCGACAGGGGCGAGGGCTGAAAAACTGTTTTTT.

The V gene is TRBV30, the J gene TRBJ2-3; D may be TRBD2 (5 bases). Germline CDR1 and CDR2: GTSNPN and SVGIG (reference sequence). V shed 3 bases and J shed 1 base, with 5 bases lying between them. The CDR3 sequence is 12 residues long. CDR3 in amino acids: CAWSGGTDTQYF. The CDR3 nucleotides read TGTGCCTGGAGCGGGGGCACAGATACGCAGTATTTT. The full variable domain, completed using reference TRBV30 and TRBJ2-3, is SQTIHQWPATLVQPVGSPLSLECTVEGTSNPNLYWYRQAAGRGLQLLFYSVGIGQISSEVPQNLSASRPQDRQFILSSKKLLLSDSGFYLCAWSGGTDTQYFGPGTRLTVL.

The rearrangement links TRBV19 to TRBJ1-4, with D unresolved. Germline lookup yields CDR1 LNHDA and CDR2 SQIVND (reference sequence). Trimming cost V 8 bases and J 0 bases, with 7 bases left between them. This CDR3 comprises 13 residues. This CDR3 is CASSISTNEKLFF. CDR3 coding DNA: TGTGCCAGTTCAATTTCAACTAATGAAAAACTGTTTTTT.

The V and J genes are TRBV2 and TRBJ1-5; D unclear. Germline V gene data show CDR1 as SNHLY and CDR2 as FYNNEI. The CDR3 covers 14 residues. The germline V and J ends were trimmed by 7 bases and 0 bases, with 10 bases remaining between them. The CDR3 here is CASKSSHSNQPQHF. CDR3 DNA: TGTGCCAGCAAATCCTCACATAGCAATCAGCCCCAGCATTTT.

V usage is TRBV13 and J usage is TRBJ1-2; the D is unclear. The V and J ends lost 0 bases and 4 bases respectively, with 6 bases between them. Germline CDR1 PRHDT, CDR2 FYEKMQ (reference sequence). CDR3 size: 13 residues. The CDR3 region is CASSLGTVYGYTF. As DNA, the CDR3 is TGTGCCAGCAGCTTAGGAACAGTCTATGGCTACACCTTC.

This chain connects TRBV7-2 to TRBJ2-3, with D perhaps TRBD2 (7 bases). Germline CDR1 reads SGHTA; CDR2 reads FQGNSA. Trimming stripped 3 bases from V and 8 bases from J, with 12 bases between. The CDR3 consists of 13 residues. CDR3 amino acids: CASSLGGGATQYF. The CDR3 DNA is TGTGCCAGCAGCTTGGGGGGGGGCGCTACGCAGTATTTT.

The rearrangement joins TRBV3-1 (or the pseudogene TRBV3-2) to TRBJ1-1; D unresolved. CDR1 and CDR2 (germline): LGHDT, YNNKEL (reference sequence). CDR3 length: 13 amino acids. V lost 0 bases and J lost 3, with 5 bases in between. Here the CDR3 DNA reads TGTGCCAGCAGCCAAGATCGGGACACTGAAGCTTTCTTT. Amino acid sequence: CASSQDRDTEAFF.

V is TRBV6-5 and J is TRBJ1-2; 8 bases are shared with TRBD1. Germline CDR1 and CDR2: MNHEY and SVGAGI. V was pared by 10 bases and J by 3 bases, with 13 bases of the junction left unmatched. The CDR3 consists of 15 residues. The chain's CDR3 is CATPPHTGGHYGYTF. Written as DNA, the CDR3 is TGTGCCACCCCACCTCACACAGGGGGACACTATGGCTACACCTTC.

CDR3 sequence reads: CASSPPRVQNTEAFF. The CDR3 DNA reads TGTGCCAGCTCACCTCCCAGGGTTCAGAACACTGAAGCTTTCTTT. The chain couples TRBV18 to TRBJ1-1; a weak D match, TRBD1 (5 bases). Trimming stripped 3 bases from V and 1 base from J, with 12 bases between. This CDR3 region has 15 residues. CDR1 and CDR2 from the germline V gene are KGHSH and LQKENI.

This clone was recorded many times. Other DNA sequences from this sample encode an identical CDR3 as well. V gene TRBV6-2 or TRBV6-3 combines with J gene TRBJ2-1, with no clear D. In germline, CDR1 is MNHEY, CDR2 SVGEGT. V was trimmed by 2 bases and J by 6 bases, leaving 5 bases between them. The CDR3 covers 12 residues. This chain's CDR3 is CASSYGPNEQFF. The CDR3 DNA reads TGTGCCAGCAGTTACGGCCCCAATGAGCAGTTCTTC.

The rearrangement links TRBV6-6 to TRBJ1-5; D uncertain. The V end lost 4 bases, the J end lost 4 bases, and 11 bases lay between the germline ends. The germline V gene encodes CDR1 MNHNY and CDR2 SVGAGI (reference sequence). This CDR3 comprises 14 residues. CDR3: CASSSVGGNQPQHF. The CDR3 coding sequence is TGTGCCAGCAGTTCTGTGGGAGGGAATCAGCCCCAGCATTTT.

The rearrangement joins TRBV5-5 to TRBJ1-1; no clear D gene. The CDR3 totals 15 residues. V was clipped by 0 bases and J by 0 bases, with 9 bases between them. From germline, CDR1 is SGHKS and CDR2 YYEKEE (reference sequence). CDR3 region: CASSLGLGVNTEAFF. For the CDR3, the DNA is TGTGCCAGCAGCTTGGGCTTGGGAGTGAACACTGAAGCTTTCTTT.

J is TRBJ1-1 and V is TRBV5-1; D remains unclear. Trimming pared 4 bases from V and 3 bases from J, leaving 16 bases between. Germline lookup yields CDR1 SGHRS and CDR2 YFSETQ. The length of the CDR3 is 15 residues. CDR3 amino acids: CASSGNGRRYTEAFF. The CDR3 nucleotides are TGCGCCAGCAGCGGAAATGGTAGGAGGTACACTGAAGCTTTCTTT. The full variable domain, completed using reference TRBV5-1 and TRBJ1-1, is KAGVTQTPRYLIKTRGQQVTLSCSPISGHRSVSWYQQTPGQGLQFLFEYFSETQRNKGNFPGRFSGRQFSNSRSEMNVSTLELGDSALYLCASSGNGRRYTEAFFGQGTRLTVV.

J is TRBJ1-1 and V is TRBV7-8; no reliable D call. V was pared by 2 bases and J by 1 base, with 5 bases between. Germline values: CDR1 SGHVS, CDR2 FQNEAQ. The CDR3 covers 13 residues. DNA for the CDR3: TGTGCCAGCAGCTTAAGCGGGAACACTGAAGCTTTCTTT. The encoded protein is CASSLSGNTEAFF. The entire variable domain, with the rest obtained from reference TRBV7-8 and TRBJ1-1, is as follows: GAGVSQSPRYKVAKRGQDVALRCDPISGHVSLFWYQQALGQGPEFLTYFQNEAQLDKSGLPSDRFFAERPEGSVSTLKIQRTQQEDSAVYLCASSLSGNTEAFFGQGTRLTVV.

CDR3 in amino acids: CASSFTTSGRSLDTQYF. CDR3 nucleotide sequence: TGTGCCAGCAGCTTTACGACTAGCGGGAGATCTTTAGATACGCAGTATTTT. The gene calls are TRBV5-6 and TRBJ2-3; 12 bases align to TRBD2. Germline CDR1 reads SGHDT; CDR2 reads YYEEEE. J lost 5 bases, V lost 2 bases, and 9 bases had no gene match. CDR3 size: 17 residues.

The chain is built from TRBV7-9 and TRBJ1-6; 7 nucleotides agree with TRBD1. The CDR3 sequence is 15 residues long. CDR1 is SEHNR, CDR2 FQNEAQ, per germline (reference sequence). With V trimmed by 1 base and J by 6 bases, 3 bases remained unmatched. CDR3 DNA: TGTGCCAGCAGCTTAGAGGGGGCAGTTAATTCACCCCTCCACTTT. Translated, it gives CASSLEGAVNSPLHF.

This clone was counted only a few times. The V and J genes are TRBV19 and TRBJ2-7; D might be TRBD2 (6 bases). There are 12 residues in the CDR3. CDR1 is LNHDA and CDR2 is SQIVND in the germline V gene (reference sequence). The V gene lost 10 bases and the J gene lost 1 base, with 11 bases spanning the gap. Here the CDR3 DNA reads TGTGCCACCTCCGGACTATCCTACGAGCAGTACTTC. Translating it yields CATSGLSYEQYF. The full variable domain, with the rest looked up from reference TRBV19 and TRBJ2-7, is DGGITQSPKYLFRKEGQNVTLSCEQNLNHDAMYWYRQDPGQGLRLIYYSQIVNDFQKGDIAEGYSVSREKKESFPLTVTSAQKNPTAFYLCATSGLSYEQYFGPGTRLTVT.

The genes are TRBV6-5 and TRBJ2-7; TRBD2 matches at 10 bases. The CDR3 is 16 residues long. Germline V gene lookup returns CDR1 MNHEY and CDR2 SVGAGI. V gave up 0 bases and J gave up 4 bases; unmatched junction bases: 6. In nucleotides, the CDR3 is TGTGCCAGCAGTTACTCGAAGGCTAGCGGGAGATACGAGCAGTACTTC. This gives the protein CASSYSKASGRYEQYF.

The V call is TRBV9, the J call TRBJ1-3, with 7 bases aligning to TRBD1. Germline V CDR1 and CDR2: SGDLS, YYNGEE. The CDR3 length is 14 residues. Germline trimming cut 3 bases from V and 4 bases from J; bases unmatched to any gene: 4. The CDR3 DNA reads TGTGCCAGCAGCGCTACAGGGGTCGGAAACACCATATATTTT. It specifies CASSATGVGNTIYF. The full variable domain, its missing parts supplied by reference TRBV9 and TRBJ1-3, is DSGVTQTPKHLITATGQRVTLRCSPRSGDLSVYWYQQSLDQGLQFLIQYYNGEERAKGNILERFSAQQFPDLHSELNLSSLELGDSALYFCASSATGVGNTIYFGEGSWLTVV.

The V gene is TRBV12-5, the J gene TRBJ2-3, with D possibly TRBD1 on 6 matching bases. Germline-derived CDR1 and CDR2 are LGHNT and FRNRAP. CDR3 length: 14 residues. V lost 5 bases and J lost 1, with 10 bases in between. In DNA, the CDR3 is TGTGCTAGTGGTAAGGACAGTCGCACAGATACGCAGTATTTT. Protein sequence: CASGKDSRTDTQYF.

This chain links TRBV7-2 with TRBJ2-7; TRBD1 agrees at 7 bases. Per the germline V gene, CDR1 is SGHTA and CDR2 is FQGNSA. The CDR3 extends over 16 amino acids. Trimming cost V 6 bases and J 0 bases; bases outside gene matches: 11. CDR3 protein: CASRIRPGTASYEQYF. For the CDR3, the DNA is TGTGCCAGCAGAATTAGGCCCGGGACAGCCTCCTACGAGCAGTACTTC.

V is TRBV9 and J is TRBJ2-1, with TRBD1 as a possible D gene (5 bases). V was trimmed by 0 bases and J by 3 bases, leaving 16 bases between them. Germline assignment: CDR1 SGDLS and CDR2 YYNGEE. The CDR3 is 17 amino acids. CDR3 in DNA: TGTGCCAGCAGCGTAGGTGCCCGGTGGGGCGGCTACAATGAGCAGTTCTTC. This sequence encodes CASSVGARWGGYNEQFF.

This clone was detected only once. The chain links TRBV7-8 to TRBJ2-3, with D perhaps matching TRBD1 (6 bases). The V end was cut by 0 bases, the J end by 5 bases, with 18 bases between. Germline CDR1 reads SGHVS; CDR2 reads FQNEAQ. This CDR3 contains 17 residues. The CDR3 DNA follows: TGTGCCAGCAGCTTAGCGTGGGACACCCCGGTGGGAGATACGCAGTATTTT. This codes for CASSLAWDTPVGDTQYF.

The table lists this clone with a few counts. The chain joins TRBV7-8 to TRBJ1-1, with 9 bases matching TRBD1. The CDR3 has 14 amino acids. Germline CDR1 reads SGHVS; CDR2 reads FQNEAQ. V shed 5 bases and J 6 bases; nucleotides not matched to a gene: 7. CDR3 sequence: CASSKGQGSAEAFF. The CDR3 DNA reads TGTGCCAGCAGCAAGGGACAGGGATCCGCTGAAGCTTTCTTT.